The rows below give T cell receptor beta chains drawn from one sample of a study of tumor and adjacent non-tumor tissue in lung cancer. TCRdb recomputed calls from the multiplex PCR reads with MiXCR, one row per CDR3 protein. The sample lists fewer than 55,000 distinct CDR3 sequences, roughly 60% occurring once. The source material was distant non-tumor lung tissue. All receptors come from a middle-aged woman with non-small cell lung cancer. Each CDR3 is given with its conserved first and last residue. Fields, in order: clone size, D gene, V gene, J gene, CDR3 protein, CDR3 DNA. The D gene is left open where the match is weak. The size entry is marked missing in some rows and otherwise reads once, few, many or a size class.

size: once
D: .
V: TRBV4-1
J: TRBJ1-4
CDR3: CASGQVRTAEKLFF
DNA: TGCGCCAGCGGTCAAGTCAGGACAGCGGAAAAACTGTTTTTT

size: .
D: .
V: TRBV28
J: TRBJ2-3
CDR3: CASSLGNIDTQYF
DNA: TGTGCCAGCAGTTTGGGGAACATAGATACGCAGTATTTT

size: .
D: .
V: TRBV7-9
J: TRBJ1-2
CDR3: CASSLMERYGYTF
DNA: TGTGCCAGCAGCTTAATGGAGCGATATGGCTACACCTTC

size: .
D: .
V: TRBV7-9
J: TRBJ1-1
CDR3: CASSSQEEAFF
DNA: TGTGCCAGCAGTTCCCAAGAGGAAGCTTTCTTT

size: few
D: TRBD2
V: TRBV30
J: TRBJ2-1
CDR3: CTWREGLAGVGEQFF
DNA: TGTACCTGGAGGGAGGGACTAGCGGGAGTCGGTGAGCAGTTCTTC

size: .
D: .
V: TRBV11-3
J: TRBJ1-1
CDR3: CASSFSNTEAFF
DNA: TGCGCCAGCAGCTTCTCTAACACTGAAGCTTTCTTT

size: many
D: TRBD2
V: TRBV5-1
J: TRBJ2-5
CDR3: CASSLGGTSMETQYF
DNA: TGCGCCAGCAGCTTGGGTGGGACTAGCATGGAGACCCAGTACTTC

size: many
D: .
V: TRBV29-1
J: TRBJ2-2
CDR3: CSVAPGYINTGELFF
DNA: TGCAGCGTGGCCCCAGGGTACATCAACACCGGGGAGCTGTTTTTT

size: many
D: TRBD2
V: TRBV4-1
J: TRBJ2-7
CDR3: CASSQEARGGYEQYF
DNA: TGCGCCAGCAGCCAAGAGGCGCGGGGGGGCTACGAGCAGTACTTC

size: many
D: TRBD1
V: TRBV29-1
J: TRBJ2-2
CDR3: CSGNRGRSGELFF
DNA: TGCAGCGGAAACAGGGGGCGTAGCGGGGAGCTGTTTTTT

size: .
D: .
V: TRBV11-2
J: TRBJ1-5
CDR3: CASSEGRGLYQPQHF
DNA: TGTGCCAGCAGCGAAGGTAGAGGGTTATATCAGCCCCAGCATTTT

size: many
D: .
V: TRBV29-1
J: TRBJ2-2
CDR3: CSVGFQGGELFF
DNA: TGCAGCGTTGGGTTCCAGGGCGGGGAGCTGTTTTTT

size: .
D: .
V: TRBV6-1
J: TRBJ2-4
CDR3: CAISEVRAILAKNIQYF
DNA: TGCGCCATCAGTGAAGTGAGGGCTATACTAGCCAAAAACATTCAGTACTTC

size: .
D: TRBD1
V: TRBV6-5
J: TRBJ2-7
CDR3: CTSSYRPGQGPSYEQYF
DNA: TGTACCAGCAGTTACCGCCCCGGACAGGGCCCCTCCTACGAGCAGTATTTC

size: .
D: .
V: TRBV6-2/TRBV6-3
J: TRBJ1-2
CDR3: CASSQYRYDYAF
DNA: TGTGCCAGCAGCCAGTACCGCTATGACTACGCCTTC

size: .
D: .
V: TRBV6-1
J: TRBJ2-5
CDR3: CASNERLGRAREAQYF
DNA: TGTGCCAGCAATGAAAGACTGGGCAGGGCCAGGGAGGCCCAGTACTTC

size: few
D: .
V: TRBV20-1
J: TRBJ2-7
CDR3: CSVKREYYEQYF
DNA: TGCAGCGTTAAAAGAGAATACTACGAGCAGTACTTC

size: .
D: .
V: TRBV11-2
J: TRBJ2-6
CDR3: CASSFPGSWANVLTF
DNA: TGTGCTAGCAGCTTCCCAGGGTCTTGGGCCAACGTCCTGACTTTC

size: many
D: TRBD2
V: TRBV6-5
J: TRBJ2-7
CDR3: CASSYRGGPGDEQYF
DNA: TGTGCCAGCAGTTACCGGGGGGGGCCCGGCGACGAGCAGTACTTC

size: .
D: .
V: TRBV11-2
J: TRBJ2-1
CDR3: CASNLSGHELEFF
DNA: TGTGCCAGCAACTTATCCGGTCATGAGCTAGAGTTCTTC

size: many
D: TRBD2
V: TRBV6-6
J: TRBJ2-3
CDR3: CASTHRGGLNTDTQYF
DNA: TGTGCCAGCACCCACCGGGGGGGCCTTAACACAGATACGCAGTATTTT

size: .
D: .
V: TRBV19
J: TRBJ2-1
CDR3: CASSKSGLYNEQFF
DNA: TGTGCCAGTAGTAAAAGCGGACTCTACAATGAGCAGTTCTTC

size: many
D: .
V: TRBV5-4
J: TRBJ2-1
CDR3: CASSLVSGLSEQFF
DNA: TGTGCCAGCAGCTTGGTTTCAGGGTTAAGTGAGCAGTTCTTC

size: .
D: TRBD1
V: TRBV28
J: TRBJ1-2
CDR3: CASRVQGVYGYTF
DNA: TGTGCCAGCAGGGTACAGGGGGTATATGGCTACACCTTC

size: .
D: .
V: TRBV11-3
J: TRBJ2-6
CDR3: CASSYGDGANVLIF
DNA: TGTGCCAGCAGCTATGGGGATGGGGCCAACGTCCTGATTTTT

size: once
D: .
V: TRBV11-2
J: TRBJ2-7
CDR3: CTRSLVSNSYEQYF
DNA: TGTACCAGGAGCTTAGTCTCAAACTCCTACGAGCAGTATTTC

size: few
D: TRBD1
V: TRBV30
J: TRBJ2-7
CDR3: CACQQGANHEQYF
DNA: TGTGCCTGTCAACAGGGGGCGAACCACGAGCAGTACTTC

size: few
D: .
V: TRBV6-1
J: TRBJ1-2
CDR3: CANSEAIGANYGYTF
DNA: TGTGCCAACAGTGAAGCGATCGGAGCTAACTATGGCTACACCTTC

size: once
D: .
V: TRBV4-2
J: TRBJ2-1
CDR3: CASSKRLVDEQFF
DNA: TGTGCCAGCAGCAAAAGACTAGTCGATGAGCAATTCTTC